A single sample is the source of the 7 T cell receptor beta chains below, sequenced in a study of blood T cell repertoires in COVID-19. Clones were read by immunoSEQ multiplex PCR, and TCRdb kept only the in-frame ones, dropping some. In the table there are more than 80,000 clones, about 85% of which are singletons. The sequenced sample consisted of peripheral blood. Receptor source: a woman in her 70s with acute or convalescent COVID-19.

V and J are TRBV10-3 and TRBJ2-7; a possible D gene is TRBD1 (5 bases). Per germline, CDR1 ENHRY and CDR2 SYGVKD. Trimming left V 5 bases short and J 0 bases short, with 5 bases between. CDR3 length: 12 residues. CDR3 loop: CAISQGSYEQYF. Written as DNA, the CDR3 is TGTGCCATCAGTCAGGGCTCCTACGAGCAGTACTTC.

This clone was counted a single time. The chain recombines TRBV5-4 with TRBJ2-7, with D perhaps matching TRBD2 (6 bases). The CDR3 covers 14 residues. CDR1 SGHNT and CDR2 YYREEE come from the germline V gene (reference sequence). Deletions cut 0 bases from V and 5 bases from J, with 12 bases between. CDR3 coding DNA: TGTGCCAGCAGCTTGGATTCGGGCGGGAACGAGCAGTACTTC. Translating it yields CASSLDSGGNEQYF.

This sequence joins TRBV27 and TRBJ2-7, with TRBD2 as a possible D gene (7 bases). CDR1 is MNHEY and CDR2 is SMNVEV in the germline V gene (reference sequence). This CDR3 is 16 amino acids long. Trimming left V 5 bases short and J 2 bases short, with 19 bases between. In DNA, the CDR3 is TGTGCCAGCAGTCCCTCAAGGAGGGGGGGCGCCTACGAGCAGTACTTC. It yields the protein CASSPSRRGGAYEQYF.

The CDR3 protein is CSVEDLGGTGYTF. For the CDR3, the DNA is TGCAGCGTTGAAGATCTCGGGGGGACCGGCTACACCTTC. The V call is TRBV29-1, the J call TRBJ1-2; the D gene is possibly TRBD1 (5 bases). This CDR3 has 13 amino acids. The germline V gene encodes CDR1 SQVTM and CDR2 ANQGSEA. The V gene lost 0 bases and the J gene lost 8 bases, with 13 bases spanning the gap.

This clone has only a few counts. J is TRBJ1-1 and V is TRBV5-1; D remains unclear. The CDR3 consists of 14 residues. Germline V gene data show CDR1 as SGHRS and CDR2 as YFSETQ. The V end lost 4 bases, the J end lost 6 bases, and 16 bases lay between the germline ends. The CDR3 region has the DNA TGCGCCAGCAGCATGGAAGTCCAAAGCGCTGAAGCTTTCTTT. Translated, it gives CASSMEVQSAEAFF.

The rearrangement uses TRBV2 and TRBJ1-5; 8 bases are a match to TRBD1. The ends lost 11 bases at V and 4 bases at J; junction bases unmatched: 7. The CDR3 contains 13 residues. Germline V gives CDR1 SNHLY, CDR2 FYNNEI. DNA of the CDR3: TGTGCCTGCATGACAGGGGCTAATCAGCCCCAGCATTTT. Its protein product is CACMTGANQPQHF. The full variable domain, with the rest looked up from reference TRBV2 and TRBJ1-5, is EPEVTQTPSHQVTQMGQEVILRCVPISNHLYFYWYRQILGQKVEFLVSFYNNEISEKSEIFDDQFSVERPDGSNFTLKIRSTKLEDSAMYFCACMTGANQPQHFGDGTRLSIL.

The chain recombines TRBV7-9 with TRBJ2-7; the match to TRBD2 covers 7 bases. Germline CDR1 and CDR2: SEHNR and FQNEAQ (reference sequence). V gave up 2 bases and J gave up 6 bases; unmatched junction bases: 4. The CDR3 totals 13 residues. In nucleotides, the CDR3 is TGTGCCAGCAGCTTACACTCGGGAGGCGAGCAGTACTTC. This encodes CASSLHSGGEQYF.